This TCR beta chain was observed in a study of technical replicates of blood from a handful of donors. V shed 0 bases and J shed 6 bases, with 7 bases lying between them. The CDR3 extends over 13 amino acids. CDR1 and CDR2 from the germline V gene are SGHNT and YYREEE (reference sequence). Some clones are missing from TCRdb's copy, which holds only in-frame ones; the method was immunoSEQ multiplex PCR. The table includes tens of thousands of clones, approximately 83% detected once. The sequence was collected from a human donor in good health. Some clones in this sample may be carry-over from other donors' samples. V usage is TRBV5-4 and J usage is TRBJ2-1, with a weak D call TRBD2 (5 bases). Material: PBMCs. The CDR3 here is CASSLGGPNEQFF. For the CDR3, the DNA is TGTGCCAGCAGCTTGGGAGGGCCCAATGAGCAGTTCTTC.